The entry below describes one T cell receptor (beta chain). Its antigen is not identified. The data were taken from a study of OX40 agonist ivuxolimab in advanced cancers. The wider study: Patients were roughly 87% male with ages about 20 to 79, mean 60. A partial response was reached by three patients: one with hepatocellular carcinoma and two with cutaneous melanoma.

Germline V gene data show CDR1 as LNHDA and CDR2 as SQIVND (reference sequence). This CDR3 comprises 18 residues. V gave up 9 bases and J gave up 1 base; unmatched junction bases: 15. Study outcomes and limitations: The specificity for antigen of the expanded peripheral T cells was not determined.

The data were produced by immunoSEQ multiplex PCR, yet TCRdb's version contains in-frame clones alone and is incomplete. The sample records 50,000 to 75,000 clones, about 90% being singletons. V is TRBV19 and J is TRBJ2-1; 10 positions match TRBD1. The receptor comes from an adult with an advanced solid tumor such as melanoma, head and neck, liver or kidney cancer. The material sequenced was CD4+ or CD8+ T cells sorted from blood, taken in a trial of the OX40 agonist ivuxolimab. CDR3 nucleotides: TGTGCCAGCAATTCCGGGACAGGGGCGATATTATCCTACAATGAGCAGTTCTTC. Translation: CASNSGTGAILSYNEQFF.